The TCR beta chain under discussion was sequenced for a study of blood T cell repertoires in COVID-19. Study summary: From T cells, B-cell-depleted T cells, or PBMCs came the material, which was cDNA or gDNA.

This CDR3 is built from 13 residues. Trimming stripped 1 base from V and 7 bases from J, with 7 bases between. CDR1 and CDR2 from the germline V gene are LGHDT and YNNKEL (reference sequence). Per the authors' pipeline: Reference gene primer amplification yielded estimated nucleated cell counts. Here immunoSEQ multiplex PCR was the method, and the copy in TCRdb shows in-frame clones only, minus some. V and J calls and clone size are those listed in that table; D and trimming were worked out from the DNA. The profile shows about 400,000 clones, 87% of them singletons. The sample holds a few counts of this clone. Enrolled through a virtual design, the participants were between about 18 and 100 years of age and came from about two dozen US areas.

The sequence was collected from a woman under 30 with acute COVID-19. What was sequenced was PBMCs or T cells enriched from blood (not recorded which). This rearrangement joins TRBV3-1 (or the pseudogene TRBV3-2) to TRBJ2-2; D is perhaps TRBD2 (6 bases). The CDR3 sequence is CASSQAGVGELFF. The CDR3 DNA reads TGTGCCAGCAGCCAAGCGGGGGTCGGGGAGCTGTTTTTT.